The clone carrying this T cell receptor (beta chain) was detected only a few times. These data belong to a study of blood T cell repertoires in COVID-19. Using immunoSEQ multiplex PCR, the repertoire was profiled, and TCRdb retains in-frame clones only, with some absent. The sample lists about 100,000 clones, 70% to 80% occurring once. The sequence was collected from a woman aged 70-85 years with acute or convalescent COVID-19. The sequenced sample was peripheral blood.

This CDR3 reads CASRVGGTTEAFF. CDR3 bases: TGTGCCAGCAGGGTGGGGGGTACCACTGAAGCTTTCTTT. V is TRBV28 and J is TRBJ1-1; a weak D match, TRBD1 (5 bases). V was trimmed by 6 bases and J by 4 bases, leaving 12 bases between them. Germline V gene data show CDR1 as MDHEN and CDR2 as SYDVKM. This CDR3 has 13 residues.